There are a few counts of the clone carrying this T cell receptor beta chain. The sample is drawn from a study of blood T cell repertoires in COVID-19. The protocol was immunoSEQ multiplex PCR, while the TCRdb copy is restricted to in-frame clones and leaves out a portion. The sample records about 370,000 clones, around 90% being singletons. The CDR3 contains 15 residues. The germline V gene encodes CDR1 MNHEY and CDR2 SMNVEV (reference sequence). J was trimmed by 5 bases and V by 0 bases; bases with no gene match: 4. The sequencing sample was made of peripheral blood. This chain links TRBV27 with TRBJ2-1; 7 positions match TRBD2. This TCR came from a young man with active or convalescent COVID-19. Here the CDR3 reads CASSLSGTTHNEQFF. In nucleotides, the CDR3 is TGTGCCAGCAGTTTATCTGGGACTACCCACAATGAGCAGTTCTTC.